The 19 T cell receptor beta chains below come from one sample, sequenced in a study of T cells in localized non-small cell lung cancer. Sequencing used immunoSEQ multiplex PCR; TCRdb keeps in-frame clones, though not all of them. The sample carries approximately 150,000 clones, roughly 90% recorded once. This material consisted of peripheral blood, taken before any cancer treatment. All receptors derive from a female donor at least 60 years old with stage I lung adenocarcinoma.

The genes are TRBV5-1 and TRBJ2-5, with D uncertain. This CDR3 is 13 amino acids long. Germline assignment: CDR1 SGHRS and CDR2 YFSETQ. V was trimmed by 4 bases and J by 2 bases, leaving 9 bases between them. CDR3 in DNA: TGCGCCAGCAGCCCAAGGAGTCAAGAGACCCAGTACTTC. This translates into CASSPRSQETQYF.

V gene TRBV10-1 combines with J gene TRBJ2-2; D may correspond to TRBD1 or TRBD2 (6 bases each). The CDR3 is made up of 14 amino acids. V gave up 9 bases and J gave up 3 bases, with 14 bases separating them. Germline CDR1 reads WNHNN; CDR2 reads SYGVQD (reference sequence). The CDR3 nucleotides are TGCGCCAGGTCAGGGGAGGTTGACACCGGGGAGCTGTTTTTT. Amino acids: CARSGEVDTGELFF.

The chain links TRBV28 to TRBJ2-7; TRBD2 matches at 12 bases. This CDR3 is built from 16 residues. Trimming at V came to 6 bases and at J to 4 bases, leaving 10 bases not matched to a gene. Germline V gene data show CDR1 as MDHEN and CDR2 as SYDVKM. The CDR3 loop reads CASRPTPTSGSYEQYF. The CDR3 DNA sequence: TGTGCCAGCAGGCCCACACCGACTAGCGGGAGTTACGAGCAGTACTTC.

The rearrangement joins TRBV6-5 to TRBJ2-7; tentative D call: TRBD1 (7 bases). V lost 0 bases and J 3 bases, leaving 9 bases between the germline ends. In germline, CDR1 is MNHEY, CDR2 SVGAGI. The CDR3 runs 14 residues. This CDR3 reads CASSYSQGGYEQYF. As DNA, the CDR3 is TGTGCCAGCAGTTACTCCCAGGGGGGCTACGAGCAGTACTTC.

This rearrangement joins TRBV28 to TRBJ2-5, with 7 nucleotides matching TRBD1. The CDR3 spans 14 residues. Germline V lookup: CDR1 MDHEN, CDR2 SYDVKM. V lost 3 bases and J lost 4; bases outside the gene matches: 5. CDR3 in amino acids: CASSFPGQRETQYF. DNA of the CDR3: TGTGCCAGCAGTTTCCCGGGACAGAGAGAGACCCAGTACTTC.

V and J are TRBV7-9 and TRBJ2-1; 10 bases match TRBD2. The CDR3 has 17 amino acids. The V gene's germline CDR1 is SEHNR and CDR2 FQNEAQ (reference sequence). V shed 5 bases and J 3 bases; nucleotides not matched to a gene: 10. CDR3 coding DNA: TGTGCCAGCAGCCCGGCTAGCGGGAGTACTGACTACAATGAGCAGTTCTTC. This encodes CASSPASGSTDYNEQFF.

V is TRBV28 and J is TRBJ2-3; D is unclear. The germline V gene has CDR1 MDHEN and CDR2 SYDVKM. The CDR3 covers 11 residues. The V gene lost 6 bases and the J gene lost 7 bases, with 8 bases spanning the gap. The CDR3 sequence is CASSLDHTQYF. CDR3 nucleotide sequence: TGTGCCAGCAGCCTCGATCATACGCAGTATTTT.

CDR3 protein: CASHRTSSYNEQFF. CDR3 bases: TGTGCCAGCCATAGGACTAGCTCCTACAATGAGCAGTTCTTC. The genes are TRBV19 and TRBJ2-1, with TRBD2 matching over 7 bases. The CDR3 consists of 14 residues. Trimming removed 9 bases from V and 0 bases from J; junction bases left unmatched: 5. Germline V CDR1 and CDR2: LNHDA, SQIVND (reference sequence).

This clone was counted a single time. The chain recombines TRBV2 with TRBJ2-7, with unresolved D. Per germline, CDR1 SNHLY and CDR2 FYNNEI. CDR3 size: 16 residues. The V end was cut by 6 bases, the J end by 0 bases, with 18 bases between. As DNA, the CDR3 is TGTGCCAGCAGCCATCATCTCCTTGAAAGCTCCTACGAGCAGTACTTC. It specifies CASSHHLLESSYEQYF.

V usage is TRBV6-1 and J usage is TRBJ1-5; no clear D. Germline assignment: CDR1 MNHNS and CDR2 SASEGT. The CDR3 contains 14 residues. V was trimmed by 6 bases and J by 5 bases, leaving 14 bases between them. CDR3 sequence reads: CASSIRNTDQPQHF. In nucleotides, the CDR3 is TGTGCCAGCAGCATCCGGAACACGGATCAGCCCCAGCATTTT.

The CDR3 region has the DNA TGTGCCAGTAGGATCGGACAGGGGGAGACTGAGCAGTTCTTC. The encoded protein is CASRIGQGETEQFF. This sequence joins TRBV19 and TRBJ2-1; 10 bases are a match to TRBD1. The CDR3 is 14 amino acids. The trim removed 6 bases at V and 9 bases at J, leaving 8 bases unmatched. The V gene's germline CDR1 is LNHDA and CDR2 SQIVND (reference sequence).

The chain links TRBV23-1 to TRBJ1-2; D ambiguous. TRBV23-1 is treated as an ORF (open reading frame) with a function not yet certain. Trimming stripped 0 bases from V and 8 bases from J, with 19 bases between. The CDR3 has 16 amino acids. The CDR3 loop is CASSQSVGGPSPGYTF. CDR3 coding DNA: TGCGCCAGCAGTCAATCCGTGGGCGGCCCATCTCCAGGCTACACCTTC.

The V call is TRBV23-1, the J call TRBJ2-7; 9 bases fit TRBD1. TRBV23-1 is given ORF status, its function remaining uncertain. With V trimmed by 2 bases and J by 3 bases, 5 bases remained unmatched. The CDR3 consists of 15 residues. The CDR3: CASSQRLGQGYEQYF. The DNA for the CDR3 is TGCGCCAGCAGTCAAAGGTTGGGACAGGGCTACGAGCAGTACTTC.

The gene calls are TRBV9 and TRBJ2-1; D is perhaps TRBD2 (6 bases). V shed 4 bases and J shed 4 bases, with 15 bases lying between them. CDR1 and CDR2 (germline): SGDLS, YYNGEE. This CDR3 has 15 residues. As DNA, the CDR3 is TGTGCCAGCAGCTCCCCGGGAGTAGTATACAATGAGCAGTTCTTC. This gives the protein CASSSPGVVYNEQFF.

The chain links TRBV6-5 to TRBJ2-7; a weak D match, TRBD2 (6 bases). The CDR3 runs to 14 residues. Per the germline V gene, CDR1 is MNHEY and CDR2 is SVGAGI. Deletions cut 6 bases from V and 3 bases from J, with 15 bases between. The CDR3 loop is CASSPGTPRYEQYF. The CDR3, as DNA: TGTGCCAGCAGCCCCGGGACTCCCCGCTACGAGCAGTACTTC.

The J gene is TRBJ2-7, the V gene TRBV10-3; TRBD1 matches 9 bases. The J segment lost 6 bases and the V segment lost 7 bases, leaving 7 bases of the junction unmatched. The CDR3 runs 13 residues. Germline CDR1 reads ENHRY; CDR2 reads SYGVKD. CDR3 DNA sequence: TGTGCCATCACCTGGACAGGGGACAGCGAGCAGTACTTC. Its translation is CAITWTGDSEQYF.

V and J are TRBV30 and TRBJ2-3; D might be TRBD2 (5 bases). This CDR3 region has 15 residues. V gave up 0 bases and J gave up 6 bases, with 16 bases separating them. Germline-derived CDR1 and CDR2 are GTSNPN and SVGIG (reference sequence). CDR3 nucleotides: TGTGCCTGGAGTGTACTGGTGGGAGTGGCTGATACGCAGTATTTT. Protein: CAWSVLVGVADTQYF.

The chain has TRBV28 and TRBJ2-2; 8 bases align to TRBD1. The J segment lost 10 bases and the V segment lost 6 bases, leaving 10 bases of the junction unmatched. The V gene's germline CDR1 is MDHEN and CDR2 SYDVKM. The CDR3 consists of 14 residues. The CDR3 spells CASRPGQDPSELFF. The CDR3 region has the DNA TGTGCCAGCAGGCCGGGACAGGATCCTTCGGAGCTGTTTTTT.

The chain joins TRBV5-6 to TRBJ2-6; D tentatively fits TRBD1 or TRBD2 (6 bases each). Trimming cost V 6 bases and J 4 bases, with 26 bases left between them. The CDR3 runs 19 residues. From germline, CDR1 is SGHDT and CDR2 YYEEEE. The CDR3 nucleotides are TGTGCCAGCACCACCGAGACACAGGGAGGATGGTCCGGGGCCAACGTCCTGACTTTC. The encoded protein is CASTTETQGGWSGANVLTF.